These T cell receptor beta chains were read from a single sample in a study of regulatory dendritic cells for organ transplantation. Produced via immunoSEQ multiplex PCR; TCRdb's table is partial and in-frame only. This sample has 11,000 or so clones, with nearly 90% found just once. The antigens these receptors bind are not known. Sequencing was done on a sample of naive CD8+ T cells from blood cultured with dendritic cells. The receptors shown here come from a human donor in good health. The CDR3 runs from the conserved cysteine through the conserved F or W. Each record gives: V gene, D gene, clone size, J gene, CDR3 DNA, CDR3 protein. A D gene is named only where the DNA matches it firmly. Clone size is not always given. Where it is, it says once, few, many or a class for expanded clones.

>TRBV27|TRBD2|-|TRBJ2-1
TGTGCCAGCAGTTTGCTAGCGGGAGGGCCCAATGAGCAGTTCTTC
CASSLLAGGPNEQFF
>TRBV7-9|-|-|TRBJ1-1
TGTGCCAGCAGCTTAGCCAAGGGTCCCATGAACACTGAAGCTTTCTTT
CASSLAKGPMNTEAFF
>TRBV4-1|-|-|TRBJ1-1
TGCGCCAGCAGCCATGGACTGAACACTGAAGCTTTCTTT
CASSHGLNTEAFF
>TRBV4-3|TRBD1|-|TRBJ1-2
TGCGCCAGCAGCCAAGGACAGGGGTACGGCTACACCTTC
CASSQGQGYGYTF
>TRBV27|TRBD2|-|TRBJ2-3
TGTGCCAGCAGTTTGTGGAGCGGGAGTACAGATACGCAGTATTTT
CASSLWSGSTDTQYF
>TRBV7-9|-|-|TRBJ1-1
TGTGCCAGTAAAGGGGGGAGGGACACTGAAGCTTTCTTT
CASKGGRDTEAFF
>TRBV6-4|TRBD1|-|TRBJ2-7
TGTGCCAGCAGTAGGGGGCCTACCTACGAGCAGTACTTC
CASSRGPTYEQYF
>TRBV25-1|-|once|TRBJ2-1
TGTGCCAGCAGCCCTTACAATGAGCAGTTCTTC
CASSPYNEQFF
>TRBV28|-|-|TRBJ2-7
TGTGCCAGCAGGGCTCAAGCGGGCCTCTACGAGCAGTACTTC
CASRAQAGLYEQYF
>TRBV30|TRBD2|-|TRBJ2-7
TGTGCCTGGAGGGGGGGACTAGCGGCCTCCTACGAGCAGTACTTC
CAWRGGLAASYEQYF
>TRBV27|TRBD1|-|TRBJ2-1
TGTGCCAGCAGTCTGGACAGGGTGTACAATGAGCAGTTCTTC
CASSLDRVYNEQFF
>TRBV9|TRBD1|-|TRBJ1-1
TGTGCCAGCAGCGCCCCCAGGGGGCTGGCTTTCTTT
CASSAPRGLAFF
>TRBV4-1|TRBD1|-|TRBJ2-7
TGCGCCAGCAGCCAGAACAGGGGTAGCTCCTACGAGCAGTACTTC
CASSQNRGSSYEQYF
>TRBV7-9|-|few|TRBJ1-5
TGTGCCAGCAGCTTAGGCCCGGGTTCCCAGCCCCAGCATTTT
CASSLGPGSQPQHF
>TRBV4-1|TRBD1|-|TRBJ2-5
TGCGCCAGCAGCCCACAGGGGGCGTACCAAGAGACCCAGTACTTC
CASSPQGAYQETQYF
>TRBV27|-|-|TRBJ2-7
TGTGCCAGCAGTTCTTCCGGGCAGAACTACGAGCAGTACTTC
CASSSSGQNYEQYF
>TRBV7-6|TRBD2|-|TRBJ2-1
TGTGCCAGCAGCTTAGGGACTAGCGGGAGAACCTACAATGAGCAGTTCTTC
CASSLGTSGRTYNEQFF
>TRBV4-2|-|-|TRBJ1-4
TGTGCCAGCAGCCAAGAGACGGGGGCAACTAATGAAAAACTGTTTTTT
CASSQETGATNEKLFF
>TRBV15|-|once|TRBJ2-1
TGTGCCACCAGCAGAGATACTGCTTGGTTGGAGCAGTTCTTC
CATSRDTAWLEQFF
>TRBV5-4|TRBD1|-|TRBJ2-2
TGTGCCAGCAGCGCGACAGGGGTCGGGGCCGGGGAGCTGTTTTTT
CASSATGVGAGELFF
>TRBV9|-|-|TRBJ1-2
TGTGCCAGCAGCGTATACGACGGGACCTATGGCTACACCTTC
CASSVYDGTYGYTF
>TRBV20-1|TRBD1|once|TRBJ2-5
TGCAGTGCCGTATCGGGGACAGAATTAAACTTC
CSAVSGTELNF
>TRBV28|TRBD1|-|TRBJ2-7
TGTGCCAGCAGTCTCGGGACAGGGGCCTACGAGCAGTACTTC
CASSLGTGAYEQYF
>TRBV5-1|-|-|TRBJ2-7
TGCGCCAGCAGCTTCGGAGTTGCCTACGAGCAGTACTTC
CASSFGVAYEQYF
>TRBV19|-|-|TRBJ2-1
TGTGCCAGTAGTATAAAGGAATACAATGAGCAGTTCTTC
CASSIKEYNEQFF
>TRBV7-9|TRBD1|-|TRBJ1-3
TGTGCCAGCAGCTTCCCGGGACAGGGGGCTGGAAACACCATATATTTT
CASSFPGQGAGNTIYF
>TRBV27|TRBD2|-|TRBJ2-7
TGTGCCACCTCCCCTGAGCGGGGGAGCTACGAGCAGTACTTC
CATSPERGSYEQYF
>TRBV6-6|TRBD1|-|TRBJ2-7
TGTGCCGCGATCATTGGGGGGACAGGCAACGAGCAGTACTTC
CAAIIGGTGNEQYF
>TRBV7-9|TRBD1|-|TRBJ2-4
TGTGCCAGCAGCGCGTGGACAGGGGGAAGGGAGGACATTCAGTACTTC
CASSAWTGGREDIQYF
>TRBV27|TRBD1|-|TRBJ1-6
TGTGCCAGCAGTTTCTTGGGACAGGGGGCAAGGAATTCACCCCTCCATTTT
CASSFLGQGARNSPLHF
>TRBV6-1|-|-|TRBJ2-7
TGTGCCAGCAGGAGGGACAACTCCTACGAGCAGTACTTC
CASRRDNSYEQYF
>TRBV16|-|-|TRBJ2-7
TGTGCCAGCAGCCACGGGTCCTACGAGCAGTACTTC
CASSHGSYEQYF
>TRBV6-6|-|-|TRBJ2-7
TGTGCCAGCAGTTACGGGGGTAACGAGCAGTACTTC
CASSYGGNEQYF
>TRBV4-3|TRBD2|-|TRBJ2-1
TGCGCCAGCAGCCAAGTTCTGGCGGGGGTAAATGAGCAGTTCTTC
CASSQVLAGVNEQFF
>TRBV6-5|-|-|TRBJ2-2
TGTGCCAGCAGTTACGGGGCCGGGGAGCTGTTTTTT
CASSYGAGELFF
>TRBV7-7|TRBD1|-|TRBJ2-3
TGTGCTAGCAGCTTAGGGCAGGGGGCAGATACGCAGTATTTT
CASSLGQGADTQYF
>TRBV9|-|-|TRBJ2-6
TGTGCCAGCAGCGAGCCCCCTACCGGGAGCTCCTCTGGGGCCAACGTCCTGACTTTC
CASSEPPTGSSSGANVLTF
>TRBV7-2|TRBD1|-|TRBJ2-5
TGTGCCAGCACCGGGACAGGGGGCCTAGGTGAGACCCAGTACTTC
CASTGTGGLGETQYF
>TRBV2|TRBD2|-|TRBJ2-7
TGTGCCAGCAGTGAACTAGCGGGAGAAAGAGAGCAGTACTTC
CASSELAGEREQYF
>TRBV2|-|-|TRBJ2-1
TGTGCCAGCAGTGAAGCGGGGGTAATTAGTTTCGATGAGCAGTTCTTC
CASSEAGVISFDEQFF
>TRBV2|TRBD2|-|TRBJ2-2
TGTGCCAGTGTAGGGACTAGCGGGGGGGCTGGCACCGGGGAGCTGTTTTTT
CASVGTSGGAGTGELFF
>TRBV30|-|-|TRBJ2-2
TGTGCCTGGAGTGTACAGTTGATGGGTACCGGGGAGCTGTTTTTT
CAWSVQLMGTGELFF
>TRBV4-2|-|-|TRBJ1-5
TGTGCCAGCAGCCAAGTCAAGGGTAGCAATCAGCCCCAGCATTTT
CASSQVKGSNQPQHF
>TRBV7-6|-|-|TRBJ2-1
TGTGCCAGCAGCCCCCGGGTGGGCTTCGCCTACAATGAGCAGTTCTTC
CASSPRVGFAYNEQFF
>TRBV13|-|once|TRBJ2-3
TGTGCCAGCAGCCCCACAGGGACCCGAGATACGCAGTATTTT
CASSPTGTRDTQYF
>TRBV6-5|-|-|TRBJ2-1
TGTGCCAGCGGGGTTGAGCAGTTCTTC
CASGVEQFF
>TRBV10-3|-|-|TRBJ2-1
TGTGCCATCAGTGAAGGTCGCGGGCCAACCTACAATGAGCAGTTCTTC
CAISEGRGPTYNEQFF
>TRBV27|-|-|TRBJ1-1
TGTGCCAGCAGTATAAGGGAGAACACTGAAGCTTTCTTT
CASSIRENTEAFF
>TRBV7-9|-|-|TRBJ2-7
TGTGCCAGCAGCTTAGTCTCATCCTACGAGCAGTACTTC
CASSLVSSYEQYF
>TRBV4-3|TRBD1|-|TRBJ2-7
TGCGCCAGCGGAAAGGGACAGGGAGGCTACGAGCAGTACTTC
CASGKGQGGYEQYF
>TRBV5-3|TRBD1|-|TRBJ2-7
TGTGCCAGAAGCTTTAGTTACGGGGACAGAGCCTACGAGCAGTACTTC
CARSFSYGDRAYEQYF
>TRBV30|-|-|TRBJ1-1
TGTGCCTGGAGTGTTCAAGCGAGCACTGAAGCTTTCTTT
CAWSVQASTEAFF
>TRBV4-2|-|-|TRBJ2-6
TGTGCCAGCAGCCCCCAACCCATGGAAGGGGCCAACGTCCTGACTTTC
CASSPQPMEGANVLTF
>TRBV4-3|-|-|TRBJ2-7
TGCGCCAGCAGCCAAGATCAGTTTTCCTACGAGCAGTACTTC
CASSQDQFSYEQYF
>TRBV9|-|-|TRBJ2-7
TGTGCCAGCAGCGTAGCTACATTGGGCGAGCAGTACTTC
CASSVATLGEQYF
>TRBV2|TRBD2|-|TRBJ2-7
TGTGCCAGCAGTGATCCGGGGGGCTCCTACGAGCAGTACTTC
CASSDPGGSYEQYF
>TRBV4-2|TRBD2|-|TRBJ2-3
TGTGCCAGCAGCCCCCGGACTAGCGGGGGGAAGGATACGCAGTATTTT
CASSPRTSGGKDTQYF